Described below is a single TCR beta chain sequence and its context. Its cognate antigen is unknown. A 5'RACE template-switching step, the method used to make TCR cDNA, added a universal primer site and UMIs. Using its own MiXCR run on the 5' RACE reads, TCRdb lists one record per CDR3 protein. The table has hundreds of thousands of distinct CDR3 sequences, around 12% seen once. Trimming cost V 7 bases and J 2 bases, with 8 bases left between them. Germline-derived CDR1 and CDR2 are LNHDA and SQIVND (reference sequence). The CDR3 runs to 13 residues. The sample comes from a study of T cells after yellow fever vaccination. Broader study findings: Most clones from primary vaccination were detected again post-booster (around 96% CD4, around 88% CD8). High-abundance clonotypes from the bulk population could contaminate FACS-sorted repertoires. When the response was secondary, it was weaker but reached its peak faster, day 5 versus 15.

The genes are TRBV19 and TRBJ1-4; no firm D call. The TCR comes from a man aged 25 to 40 who received the YFV17D yellow fever vaccine. The specimen comprised PBMCs, sampled on the day of the yellow fever booster vaccination. The CDR3 nucleotides read TGTGCCAGTAACGAGGAGACTAATGAAAAACTGTTTTTT. It encodes CASNEETNEKLFF.